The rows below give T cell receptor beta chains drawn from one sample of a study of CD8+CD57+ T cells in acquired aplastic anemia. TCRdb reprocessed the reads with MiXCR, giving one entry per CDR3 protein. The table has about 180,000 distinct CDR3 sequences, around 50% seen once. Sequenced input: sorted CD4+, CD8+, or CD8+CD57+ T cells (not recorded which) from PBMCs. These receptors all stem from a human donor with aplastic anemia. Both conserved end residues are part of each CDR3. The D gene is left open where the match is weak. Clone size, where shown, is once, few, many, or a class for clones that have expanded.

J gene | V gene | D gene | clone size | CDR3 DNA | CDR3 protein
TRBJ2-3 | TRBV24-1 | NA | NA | TGTGCCACTAGTCTGGGTCATACGCAGTATTTT | CATSLGHTQYF
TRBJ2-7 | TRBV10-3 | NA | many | TGTGCCATCAGTGAGTCCCACGAGCAGTACTTC | CAISESHEQYF
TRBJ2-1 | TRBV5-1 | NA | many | TGCGCCAGCAGCTTGACGACTACGAATGAGCAGTTCTTC | CASSLTTTNEQFF
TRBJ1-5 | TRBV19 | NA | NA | TGTGCCAGTAGCCAGACAACCATACGGGGGCCCCAGCATTTT | CASSQTTIRGPQHF
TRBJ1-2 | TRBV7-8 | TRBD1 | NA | TGTGCCTGTAGCCGTGGACAGGCGGTAGGCTACACCTTC | CACSRGQAVGYTF
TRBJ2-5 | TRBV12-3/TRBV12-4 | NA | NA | TGTGCCAGCAGTTTGGTCAGATCAGGGACCCAGTACTTC | CASSLVRSGTQYF
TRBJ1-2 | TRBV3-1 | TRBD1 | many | TGTGCCAGCAGCGAAACAGGGGGCGCGGGCTACACCTTC | CASSETGGAGYTF
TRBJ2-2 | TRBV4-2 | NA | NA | TGTGCCAGCAGCCAAGAGGGACCAGCGAACACCGGGGAGCTGTTTTTT | CASSQEGPANTGELFF
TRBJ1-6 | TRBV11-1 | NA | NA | TGTGCCAGCAGCCCTTGGGGGAGGAGCTCCTATAATTCACCCCTCCACTTT | CASSPWGRSSYNSPLHF
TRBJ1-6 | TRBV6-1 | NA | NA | TGTGCCAACGCGAAGGGCCGTAATTCACCCCTCCACTTT | CANAKGRNSPLHF
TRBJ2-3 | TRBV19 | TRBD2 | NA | TGTGCCAGTAGTGCAGCGGGAGGAGGGGTCGATACGCAGTATTTT | CASSAAGGGVDTQYF
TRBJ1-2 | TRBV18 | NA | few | TGTGCCAGCTCACCAGAATCGGCAGGGCATGGCTACACCTTC | CASSPESAGHGYTF
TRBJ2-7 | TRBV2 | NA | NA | TGTGCCAGCAGTGCCAGAACACAGGGAGGCGAGCAGTACTTC | CASSARTQGGEQYF
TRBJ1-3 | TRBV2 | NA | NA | TGTGCCAGTCGACAGGCGGGAAACACCATATATTTT | CASRQAGNTIYF
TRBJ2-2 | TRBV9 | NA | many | TGTGCCAGCAGCGTAGCTCAGGGGTTGAACACCGGGGAGCTGTTTTTT | CASSVAQGLNTGELFF
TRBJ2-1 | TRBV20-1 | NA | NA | TGCAGTGCCAAGAAGCAGGGGGGAATGAATGGGCAGTTCTTC | CSAKKQGGMNGQFF
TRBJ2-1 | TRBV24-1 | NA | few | TGTGCCACCAGTGATCCCACAGGCCCGGGCGATGAGCAGTTCTTC | CATSDPTGPGDEQFF
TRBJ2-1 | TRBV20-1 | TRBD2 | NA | TGCAGTGCTTCCCAGACTAGCGGGGGGGATGAGCAGTTCTTC | CSASQTSGGDEQFF
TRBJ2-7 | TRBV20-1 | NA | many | TGCAGTGCTACCAATACCTACGAGCAGTACTTC | CSATNTYEQYF
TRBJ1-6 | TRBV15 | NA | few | TGTGCCACCAGCACCGGCCGATTAGGTTCACCCCTCCACTTT | CATSTGRLGSPLHF
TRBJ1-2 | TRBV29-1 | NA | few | TGCAGCGTTGTCGCAGGACGGGGGGTTTTAAGTGGCTACACCTTC | CSVVAGRGVLSGYTF